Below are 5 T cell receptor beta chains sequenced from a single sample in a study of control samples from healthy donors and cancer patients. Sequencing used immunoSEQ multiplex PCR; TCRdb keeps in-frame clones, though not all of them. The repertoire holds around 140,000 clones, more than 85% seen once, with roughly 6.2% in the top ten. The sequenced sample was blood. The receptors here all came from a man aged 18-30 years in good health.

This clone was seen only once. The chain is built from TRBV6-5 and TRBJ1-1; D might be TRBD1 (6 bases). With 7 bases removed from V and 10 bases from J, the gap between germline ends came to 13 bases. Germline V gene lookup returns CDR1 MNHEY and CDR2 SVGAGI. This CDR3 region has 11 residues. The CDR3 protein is CASTRGGAAFF. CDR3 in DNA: TGTGCCAGCACCCGGGGGGGCGCAGCTTTCTTT.

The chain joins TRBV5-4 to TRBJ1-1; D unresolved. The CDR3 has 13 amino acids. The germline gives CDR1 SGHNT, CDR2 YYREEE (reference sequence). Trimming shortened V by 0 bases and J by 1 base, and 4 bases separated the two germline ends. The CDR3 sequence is CASSLATNTEAFF. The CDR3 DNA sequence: TGTGCCAGCAGCTTGGCTACGAACACTGAAGCTTTCTTT.

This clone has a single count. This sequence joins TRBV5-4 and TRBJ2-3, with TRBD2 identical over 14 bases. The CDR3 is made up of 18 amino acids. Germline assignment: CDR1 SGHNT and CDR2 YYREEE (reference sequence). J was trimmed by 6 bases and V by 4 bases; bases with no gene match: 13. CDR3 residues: CASSKGGLAGAAMDTQYF. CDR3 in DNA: TGTGCCAGCAGCAAGGGGGGACTAGCGGGGGCGGCCATGGATACGCAGTATTTT. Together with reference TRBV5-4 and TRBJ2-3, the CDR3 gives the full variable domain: ETGVTQSPTHLIKTRGQQVTLRCSSQSGHNTVSWYQQALGQGPQFIFQYYREEENGRGNFPPRFSGLQFPNYSSELNVNALELDDSALYLCASSKGGLAGAAMDTQYFGPGTRLTVL.

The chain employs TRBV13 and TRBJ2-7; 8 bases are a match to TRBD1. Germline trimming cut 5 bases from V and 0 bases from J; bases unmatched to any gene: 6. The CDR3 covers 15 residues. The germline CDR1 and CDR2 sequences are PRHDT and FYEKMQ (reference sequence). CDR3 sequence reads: CASSAEGQDSYEQYF. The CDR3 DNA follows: TGTGCCAGCAGCGCCGAGGGACAGGACTCCTACGAGCAGTACTTC.

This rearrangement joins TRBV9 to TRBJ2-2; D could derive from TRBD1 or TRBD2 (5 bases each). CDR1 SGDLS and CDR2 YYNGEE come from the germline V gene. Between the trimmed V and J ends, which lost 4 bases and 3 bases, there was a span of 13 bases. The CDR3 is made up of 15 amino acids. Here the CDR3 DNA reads TGTGCCAGCAGCCCATTCCGGGGCCACACCGGGGAGCTGTTTTTT. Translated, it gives CASSPFRGHTGELFF.